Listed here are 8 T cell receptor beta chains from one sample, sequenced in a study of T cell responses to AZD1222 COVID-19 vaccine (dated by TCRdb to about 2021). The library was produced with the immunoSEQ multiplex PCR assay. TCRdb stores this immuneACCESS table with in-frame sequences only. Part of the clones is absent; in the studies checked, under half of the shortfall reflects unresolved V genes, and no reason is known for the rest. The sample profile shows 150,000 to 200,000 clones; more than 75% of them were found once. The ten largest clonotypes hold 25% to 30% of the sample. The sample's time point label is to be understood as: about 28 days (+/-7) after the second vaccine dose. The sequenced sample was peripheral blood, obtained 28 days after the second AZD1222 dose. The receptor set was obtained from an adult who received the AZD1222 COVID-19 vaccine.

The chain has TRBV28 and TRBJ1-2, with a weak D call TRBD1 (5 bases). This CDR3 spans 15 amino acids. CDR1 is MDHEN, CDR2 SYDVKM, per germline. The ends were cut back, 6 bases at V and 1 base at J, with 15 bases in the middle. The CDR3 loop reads CASRGGHPLNYGYTF. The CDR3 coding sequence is TGTGCCAGCAGGGGCGGACACCCTCTTAACTATGGCTACACCTTC.

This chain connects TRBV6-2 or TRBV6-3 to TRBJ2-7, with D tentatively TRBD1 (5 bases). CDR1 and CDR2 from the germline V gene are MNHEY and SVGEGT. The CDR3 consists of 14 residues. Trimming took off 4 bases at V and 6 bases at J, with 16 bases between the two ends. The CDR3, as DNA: TGTGCCAGCAGTTTGGACAACCAGGTCTCCGAGCAGTACTTC. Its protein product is CASSLDNQVSEQYF.

Written as DNA, the CDR3 is TGTGCCAGCAGTCGGGACAGGGGTAACTATGGCTACACCTTC. This translates into CASSRDRGNYGYTF. J is TRBJ1-2 and V is TRBV27, with 10 bases lining up with TRBD1. CDR3 length: 14 residues. The J segment lost 1 base and the V segment lost 5 bases, leaving 1 base of the junction unmatched. Germline CDR1 MNHEY, CDR2 SMNVEV (reference sequence).

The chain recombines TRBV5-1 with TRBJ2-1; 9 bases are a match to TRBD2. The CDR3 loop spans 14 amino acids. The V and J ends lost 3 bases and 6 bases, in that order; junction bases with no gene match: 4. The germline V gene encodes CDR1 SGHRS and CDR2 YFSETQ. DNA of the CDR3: TGCGCCAGCAGCTCTGCGGGAGGGCTCAATGAGCAGTTCTTC. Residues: CASSSAGGLNEQFF.

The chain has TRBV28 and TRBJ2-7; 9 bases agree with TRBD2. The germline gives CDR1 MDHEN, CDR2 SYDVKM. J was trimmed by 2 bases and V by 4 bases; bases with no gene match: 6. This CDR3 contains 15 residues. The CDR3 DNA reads TGTGCCAGCAGTTCCATCTCTAGCGGGACCTACGAGCAGTACTTC. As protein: CASSSISSGTYEQYF.

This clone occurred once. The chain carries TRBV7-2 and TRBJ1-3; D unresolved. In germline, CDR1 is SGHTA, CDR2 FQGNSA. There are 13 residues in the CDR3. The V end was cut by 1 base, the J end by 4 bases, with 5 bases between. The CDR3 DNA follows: TGTGCCAGCAGCTTAGTGATGGGAAACACCATATATTTT. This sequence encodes CASSLVMGNTIYF.

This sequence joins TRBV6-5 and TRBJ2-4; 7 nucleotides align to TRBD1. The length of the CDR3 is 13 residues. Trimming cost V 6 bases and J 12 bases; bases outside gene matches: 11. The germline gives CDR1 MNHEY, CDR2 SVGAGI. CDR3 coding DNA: TGTGCCAGCAGCTCGGGACAGAGTGGTACTCAGTACTTC. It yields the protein CASSSGQSGTQYF.

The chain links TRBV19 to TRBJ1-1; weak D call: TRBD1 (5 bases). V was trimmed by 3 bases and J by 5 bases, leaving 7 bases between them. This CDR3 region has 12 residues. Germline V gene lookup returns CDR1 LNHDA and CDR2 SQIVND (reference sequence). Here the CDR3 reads CASSMRGTEAFF. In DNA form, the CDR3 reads TGTGCCAGTAGTATGAGGGGAACTGAAGCTTTCTTT.